The 5 T cell receptor beta chains reported below all come from one sample, sequenced in a study of CD8+CD57+ T cells in acquired aplastic anemia (dated by TCRdb to 2017 to 2018). Sequencing took place on an Illumina HiSeq 2000. TCR beta VDJ combination and CDR3 sequence profiling used genomic DNA as the template. In TCRdb, the public reads were trimmed at Q25 with fastp and aligned with MiXCR, with productive beta chains retained. Records with the same CDR3 protein are collapsed into one entry carrying the most frequent genes and DNA. In this sample the table shows about 190,000 distinct CDR3 sequences, roughly 56% of which occur a single time. Roughly 15% of the sample goes to the ten largest clones. Sequenced sample: sorted CD4+, CD8+, or CD8+CD57+ T cells (not recorded which) from PBMCs. Receptors were obtained from a human donor in good health, serving as a control.

This clonotype was seen more than once but under ten times. The chain recombines TRBV29-1 with TRBJ2-7; D is tentatively TRBD1 or TRBD2 (5 bases each). The ends were cut back, 6 bases at V and 0 bases at J, with 9 bases in the middle. The CDR3 has 12 residues. CDR1 and CDR2 (germline): SQVTM, ANQGSEA. DNA for the CDR3: TGCAGCGTAGTGGGGGACTCCTACGAGCAGTACTTC. Translating gives CSVVGDSYEQYF.

The chain couples TRBV29-1 to TRBJ1-2, with TRBD1 matching 7 bases. Losses at the gene ends were 7 bases for V and 4 bases for J; bases not matched to a gene: 9. Germline V lookup: CDR1 SQVTM, CDR2 ANQGSEA. The CDR3 length is 13 residues. CDR3 nucleotides: TGCAGCGCCTGGACAGGAATGGGCTATGGCTACACCTTC. As protein: CSAWTGMGYGYTF.

This clonotype showed up many times. This chain links TRBV20-1 with TRBJ2-3, with D perhaps TRBD1 or TRBD2 (5 bases each). Germline V gene lookup returns CDR1 DFQATT and CDR2 SNEGSKA (reference sequence). V was cut by 5 bases and J by 4 bases, with 13 bases left in between. The CDR3 extends over 13 amino acids. CDR3 nucleotide sequence: TGCAGTGCTGCTCCAGGGCGGGCAGATACGCAGTATTTT. Residues: CSAAPGRADTQYF.

This clonotype was counted ten times or more. The chain carries TRBV20-1 and TRBJ2-5; D tentatively fits TRBD1 or TRBD2 (6 bases each). V lost 5 bases, J lost 2 bases, and 21 bases lay in between. CDR1 is DFQATT and CDR2 is SNEGSKA in the germline V gene (reference sequence). The CDR3 is 16 amino acids. CDR3 sequence reads: CSAPTRGRAIQETQYF. CDR3 DNA: TGCAGTGCTCCGACTCGGGGGCGGGCCATTCAAGAGACCCAGTACTTC.

V and J are TRBV20-1 and TRBJ2-7, with a weak D call TRBD2 (6 bases). Trimming took 1 base from V and 5 from J, leaving 9 bases between them. The CDR3 is 12 amino acids. The germline gives CDR1 DFQATT, CDR2 SNEGSKA (reference sequence). The CDR3 loop reads CSARVSSDEQYF. CDR3 coding DNA: TGCAGTGCTAGAGTGTCTAGCGACGAGCAGTACTTC.